This TCR beta chain was retrieved from a study of Ad26.COV2.S vaccination and SARS-CoV-2 variants. Sample treatment: 15 to 20 received Ad26.COV2.S at low or high dose, single or two shots; 5 received placebo; per-sample allocation not given. The samples were gathered on day 63 after the first injection of vaccine or placebo. Only in-frame clones appear in the TCRdb table, and some are missing; sequencing was by immunoSEQ multiplex PCR. The sample shows about 420,000 clones, roughly 90% of them seen only once. Germline CDR1 is SQVTM and CDR2 is ANQGSEA. V lost 4 bases and J lost 0, with 11 bases in between. The CDR3 has 14 residues.

The chain combines TRBV29-1 with TRBJ2-3, with D hard to call. The specimen comprised peripheral blood, sampled in a trial of Ad26.COV2.S vaccine versus placebo. The receptor was derived from a person between 18 and 65 years old who received the Ad26.COV2.S COVID-19 vaccine or a placebo. CDR3 residues: CSVGATASTDTQYF. The CDR3 DNA reads TGCAGCGTTGGTGCTACAGCCAGCACAGATACGCAGTATTTT.